The 9 T cell receptor beta chains presented below share a single source sample, sequenced in a study of PD-L1 blockade in urothelial cancer. The time point here: peripheral blood 6 weeks after treatment start. Here immunoSEQ multiplex PCR was the method, and the copy in TCRdb shows in-frame clones only, minus some. The sample holds tens of thousands of clones, roughly 84% seen once. Sample: PBMCs, taken around atezolizumab (anti-PD-L1) treatment. The source of these receptors is a man in his 70s with urothelial cancer.

The J gene is TRBJ2-1, the V gene TRBV5-6; 9 bases are a match to TRBD2. The CDR3 is 18 amino acids. V was clipped by 0 bases and J by 2 bases; unmatched bases: 9. Germline V gives CDR1 SGHDT, CDR2 YYEEEE. The CDR3 sequence: CASSLGRGRAEAYNEQFF. The CDR3, as DNA: TGTGCCAGCAGCTTGGGTCGCGGGAGGGCCGAGGCCTACAATGAGCAGTTCTTC.

The chain uses TRBV2 and TRBJ1-4; 7 positions agree with TRBD1. This CDR3 contains 14 residues. Losses at the gene ends were 6 bases for V and 8 bases for J; bases not matched to a gene: 9. Per germline, CDR1 SNHLY and CDR2 FYNNEI. Written as DNA, the CDR3 is TGTGCCAGCAGAGACTGGACAGGACAGGAAAAACTGTTTTTT. Protein product: CASRDWTGQEKLFF.

V and J are TRBV2 and TRBJ2-7; the D is unclear. The germline V gene encodes CDR1 SNHLY and CDR2 FYNNEI. The V end lost 6 bases, the J end lost 1 base, and 7 bases lay between the germline ends. The CDR3 runs to 12 residues. CDR3 sequence: CASRRSSYEQYF. CDR3 nucleotides: TGTGCCAGCAGGAGATCTTCCTACGAGCAGTACTTC. The full variable domain, completed using reference TRBV2 and TRBJ2-7, is EPEVTQTPSHQVTQMGQEVILRCVPISNHLYFYWYRQILGQKVEFLVSFYNNEISEKSEIFDDQFSVERPDGSNFTLKIRSTKLEDSAMYFCASRRSSYEQYFGPGTRLTVT.

This clone appeared a single time. The chain uses TRBV10-3 and TRBJ2-1, with a possible D match to TRBD2 (5 bases). The CDR3 has 14 amino acids. The germline CDR1 and CDR2 sequences are ENHRY and SYGVKD. V shed 7 bases and J shed 0 bases, with 10 bases lying between them. CDR3 coding DNA: TGTGCCATCACAAGTGGGAGCTCCTACAATGAGCAGTTCTTC. It encodes CAITSGSSYNEQFF.

CDR3 DNA sequence: TGTGCCAGTAGTACGACAGGGGGACGCACCGGGGAGCTGTTTTTT. It codes for CASSTTGGRTGELFF. The chain employs TRBV19 and TRBJ2-2, with 9 nucleotides matching TRBD1. In germline, CDR1 is LNHDA, CDR2 SQIVND (reference sequence). The CDR3 contains 15 residues. With 4 bases clipped from V and 4 bases from J, the junction kept 4 bases outside the gene matches.

The CDR3 protein is CASSVGGTSYNEQFF. DNA for the CDR3: TGTGCCAGCAGCGTAGGTGGGACTTCCTACAATGAGCAGTTCTTC. The chain carries TRBV9 and TRBJ2-1, with D possibly TRBD2 on 6 matching bases. The germline V gene encodes CDR1 SGDLS and CDR2 YYNGEE. V was clipped by 0 bases and J by 1 base, with 8 bases between them. This CDR3 is 15 amino acids long.

J is TRBJ2-1 and V is TRBV29-1; 7 positions agree with TRBD2. The CDR3 covers 12 residues. The germline gives CDR1 SQVTM, CDR2 ANQGSEA. V lost 4 bases, J lost 5 bases, and 2 bases stayed unmatched. The CDR3 loop is CSVVLADNEQFF. The CDR3 DNA reads TGCAGCGTTGTCCTAGCGGACAATGAGCAGTTCTTC.

The J gene is TRBJ1-4, the V gene TRBV28, with D unresolved. Germline CDR1 reads MDHEN; CDR2 reads SYDVKM. This CDR3 comprises 15 residues. Deletions cut 8 bases from V and 0 bases from J, with 13 bases between. The CDR3 here is CASEERGATNEKLFF. CDR3 nucleotides: TGTGCCAGCGAAGAGCGAGGTGCAACTAATGAAAAACTGTTTTTT.

V is TRBV6-1 and J is TRBJ2-7; D is unclear. Germline V gives CDR1 MNHNS, CDR2 SASEGT. This CDR3 region has 11 residues. V lost 3 bases and J lost 3, with 3 bases in between. For the CDR3, the DNA is TGTGCCAGCAGTGACTACTACGAGCAGTACTTC. Protein sequence: CASSDYYEQYF.